This entry describes one T cell receptor (beta chain). Antigen: not known. These data are taken from a study of T cell repertoires in cytomegalovirus infection. At the level of the study: CMV epitopes used comprised recently identified HLA-C-restricted ones and well-studied HLA-B-restricted ones. Both CMV infection and a matching HLA type were indicated by public TCR beta signatures. Points from the study as a whole: The study found HLA-C-restricted CMV-specific TCR beta clonotypes dominating the ex vivo response.

Trimming pared 2 bases from V and 1 base from J, leaving 21 bases between. Germline V gene sequence: CDR1 SGHDT, CDR2 YYEEEE. The CDR3 spans 18 residues. TCRdb re-called the reads through MiXCR, storing one row per CDR3 protein. This sample carries fewer than 1,000,000 distinct CDR3 sequences, around 30% of them seen once, and the ten largest clones take 11% to 15%. This chain connects TRBV5-6 to TRBJ1-1; D might be TRBD1 (6 bases). The material sequenced was cultured CD8+ T cells from PBMCs, taken from culture after CMV antigen stimulation. The sequence was collected from a human donor in good health (CMV status not recorded). Some clones in this sample may be carry-over from other donors' samples. CDR3 residues: CASSLTTWTEKSNTEAFF. CDR3 nucleotide sequence: TGTGCCAGCAGCTTAACAACCTGGACAGAGAAGTCGAACACTGAAGCTTTCTTT.